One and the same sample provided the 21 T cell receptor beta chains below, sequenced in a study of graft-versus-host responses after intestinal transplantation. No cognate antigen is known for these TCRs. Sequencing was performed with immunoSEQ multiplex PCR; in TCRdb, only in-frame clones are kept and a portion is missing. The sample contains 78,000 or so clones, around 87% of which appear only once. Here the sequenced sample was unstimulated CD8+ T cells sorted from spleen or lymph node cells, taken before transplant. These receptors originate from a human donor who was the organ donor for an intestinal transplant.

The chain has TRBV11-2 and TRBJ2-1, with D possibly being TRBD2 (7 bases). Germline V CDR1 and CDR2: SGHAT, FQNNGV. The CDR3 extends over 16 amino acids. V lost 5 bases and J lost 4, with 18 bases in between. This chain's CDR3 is CASSLFEGGGYNEQFF. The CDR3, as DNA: TGTGCCAGCAGCCTCTTTGAGGGGGGGGGATACAATGAGCAGTTCTTC.

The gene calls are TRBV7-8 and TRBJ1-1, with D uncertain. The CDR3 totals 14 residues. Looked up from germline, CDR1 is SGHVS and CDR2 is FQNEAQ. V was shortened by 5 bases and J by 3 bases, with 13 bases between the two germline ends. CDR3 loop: CASSILREYTEAFF. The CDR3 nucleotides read TGTGCCAGCAGCATCCTCAGAGAATACACTGAAGCTTTCTTT.

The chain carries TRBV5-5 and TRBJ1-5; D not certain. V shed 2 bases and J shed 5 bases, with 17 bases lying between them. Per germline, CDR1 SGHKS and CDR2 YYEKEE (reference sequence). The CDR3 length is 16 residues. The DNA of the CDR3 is TGTGCCAGCAGCTTTACCCAGGAAGGACTCCATCAGCCCCAGCATTTT. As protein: CASSFTQEGLHQPQHF.

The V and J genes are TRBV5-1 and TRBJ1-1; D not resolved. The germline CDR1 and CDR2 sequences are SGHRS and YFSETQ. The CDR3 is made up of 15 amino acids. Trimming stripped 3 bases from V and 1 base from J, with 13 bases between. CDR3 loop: CASSSSLFGNTEAFF. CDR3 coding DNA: TGCGCCAGCAGCTCGAGTCTATTTGGGAACACTGAAGCTTTCTTT.

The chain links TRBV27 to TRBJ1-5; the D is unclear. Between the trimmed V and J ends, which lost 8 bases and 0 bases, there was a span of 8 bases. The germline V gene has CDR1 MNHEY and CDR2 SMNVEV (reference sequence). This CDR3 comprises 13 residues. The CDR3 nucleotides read TGTGCCAGCGGACTAAATAGCAATCAGCCCCAGCATTTT. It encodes CASGLNSNQPQHF.

As DNA, the CDR3 is TGTGCCAGCAGCTTCGGACTAGCCCCCCGAGGGAATGAGCAGTTCTTC. This codes for CASSFGLAPRGNEQFF. The chain employs TRBV7-2 and TRBJ2-1, with 8 bases lining up with TRBD2. V dropped 3 bases and J dropped 7; count of bases not matched to a gene: 11. Germline V gene lookup returns CDR1 SGHTA and CDR2 FQGNSA. There are 16 residues in the CDR3.

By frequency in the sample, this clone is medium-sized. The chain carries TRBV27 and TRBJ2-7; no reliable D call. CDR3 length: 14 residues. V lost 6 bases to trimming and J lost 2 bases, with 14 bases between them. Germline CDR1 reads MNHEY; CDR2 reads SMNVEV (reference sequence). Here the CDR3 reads CASSPAFGPYEQYF. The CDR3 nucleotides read TGTGCCAGCAGCCCGGCTTTTGGACCCTACGAGCAGTACTTC.

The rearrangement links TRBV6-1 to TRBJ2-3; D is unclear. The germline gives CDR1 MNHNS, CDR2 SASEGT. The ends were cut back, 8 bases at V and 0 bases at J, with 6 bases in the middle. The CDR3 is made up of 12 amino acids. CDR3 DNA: TGTGCCAGCGACGAGAGCACAGATACGCAGTATTTT. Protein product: CASDESTDTQYF.

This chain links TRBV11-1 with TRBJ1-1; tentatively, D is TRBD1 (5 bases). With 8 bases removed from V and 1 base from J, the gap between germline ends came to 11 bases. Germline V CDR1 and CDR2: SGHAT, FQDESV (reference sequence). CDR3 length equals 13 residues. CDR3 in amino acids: CASGWDGNTEAFF. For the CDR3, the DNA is TGTGCCAGCGGGTGGGACGGGAACACTGAAGCTTTCTTT.

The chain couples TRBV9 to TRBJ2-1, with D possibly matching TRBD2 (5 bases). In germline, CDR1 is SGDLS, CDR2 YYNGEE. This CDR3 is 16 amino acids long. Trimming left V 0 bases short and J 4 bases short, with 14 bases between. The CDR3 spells CASSVVARGPYNEQFF. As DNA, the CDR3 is TGTGCCAGCAGCGTAGTAGCCCGAGGGCCGTACAATGAGCAGTTCTTC.

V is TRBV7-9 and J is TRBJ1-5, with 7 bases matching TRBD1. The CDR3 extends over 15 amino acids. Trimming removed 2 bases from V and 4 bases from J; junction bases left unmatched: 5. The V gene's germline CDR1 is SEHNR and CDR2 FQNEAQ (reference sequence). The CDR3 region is CASSLSEGANQPQHF. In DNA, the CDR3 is TGTGCCAGCAGCTTATCGGAGGGGGCAAATCAGCCCCAGCATTTT.

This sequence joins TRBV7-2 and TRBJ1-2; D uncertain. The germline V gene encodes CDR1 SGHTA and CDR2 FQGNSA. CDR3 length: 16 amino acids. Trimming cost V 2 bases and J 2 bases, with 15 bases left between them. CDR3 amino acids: CASSLYIYQENYGYTF. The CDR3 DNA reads TGTGCCAGCAGCTTATATATTTATCAGGAAAACTATGGCTACACCTTC.

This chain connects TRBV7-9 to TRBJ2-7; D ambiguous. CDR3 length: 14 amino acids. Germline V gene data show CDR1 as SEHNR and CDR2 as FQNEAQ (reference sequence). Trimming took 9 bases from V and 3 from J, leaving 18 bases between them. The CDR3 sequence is CASPRAIWDYEQYF. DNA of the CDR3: TGTGCCAGTCCCCGGGCCATTTGGGACTACGAGCAGTACTTC. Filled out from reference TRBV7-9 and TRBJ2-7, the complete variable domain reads DTGVSQNPRHKITKRGQNVTFRCDPISEHNRLYWYRQTLGQGPEFLTYFQNEAQLEKSRLLSDRFSAERPKGSFSTLEIQRTEQGDSAMYLCASPRAIWDYEQYFGPGTRLTVT.

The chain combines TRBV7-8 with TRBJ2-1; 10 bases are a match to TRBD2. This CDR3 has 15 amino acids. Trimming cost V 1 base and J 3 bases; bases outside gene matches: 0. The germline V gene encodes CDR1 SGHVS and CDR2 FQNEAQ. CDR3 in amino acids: CASSLVAGGYNEQFF. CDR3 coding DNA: TGTGCCAGCAGCTTAGTAGCGGGGGGCTACAATGAGCAGTTCTTC.

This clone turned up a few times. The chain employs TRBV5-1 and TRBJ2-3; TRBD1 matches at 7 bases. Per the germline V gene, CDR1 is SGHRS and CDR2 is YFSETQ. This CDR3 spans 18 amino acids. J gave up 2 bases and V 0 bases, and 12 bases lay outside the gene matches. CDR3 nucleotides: TGCGCCAGCAGCTTGGTTCCCATGGAACAGGGGCTCACAGATACGCAGTATTTT. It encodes CASSLVPMEQGLTDTQYF.

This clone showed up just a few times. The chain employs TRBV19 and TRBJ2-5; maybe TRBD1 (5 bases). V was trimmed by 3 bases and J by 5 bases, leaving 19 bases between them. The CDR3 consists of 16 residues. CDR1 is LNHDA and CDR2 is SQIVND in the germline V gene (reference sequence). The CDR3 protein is CASSMDVGWTPETQYF. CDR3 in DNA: TGTGCCAGTAGTATGGATGTTGGGTGGACACCGGAGACCCAGTACTTC.

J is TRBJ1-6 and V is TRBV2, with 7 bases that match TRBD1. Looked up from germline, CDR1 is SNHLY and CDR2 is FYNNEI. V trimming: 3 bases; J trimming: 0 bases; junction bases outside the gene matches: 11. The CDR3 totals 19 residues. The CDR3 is CASSEAGTDTASYNSPLHF. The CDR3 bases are TGTGCCAGCAGTGAGGCGGGGACAGACACAGCCTCCTATAATTCACCCCTCCACTTT.

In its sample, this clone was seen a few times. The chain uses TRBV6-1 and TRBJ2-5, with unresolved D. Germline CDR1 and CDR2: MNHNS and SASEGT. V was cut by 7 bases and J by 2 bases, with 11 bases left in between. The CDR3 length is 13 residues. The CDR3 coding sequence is TGTGCCAGCAACACAGAGACACAAGAGACCCAGTACTTC. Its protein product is CASNTETQETQYF.

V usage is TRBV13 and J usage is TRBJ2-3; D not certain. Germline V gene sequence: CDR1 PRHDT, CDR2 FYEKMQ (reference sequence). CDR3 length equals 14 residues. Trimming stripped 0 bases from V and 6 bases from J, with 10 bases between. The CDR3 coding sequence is TGTGCCAGCAGCTTAGGGCCGAATTGGGATACGCAGTATTTT. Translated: CASSLGPNWDTQYF.

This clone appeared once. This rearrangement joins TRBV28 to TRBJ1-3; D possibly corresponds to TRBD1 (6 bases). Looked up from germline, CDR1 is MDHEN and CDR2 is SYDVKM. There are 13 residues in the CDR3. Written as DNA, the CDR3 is TGTGCTTCGCAGGGGAGTGAGGGAAACACCATATATTTT. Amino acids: CASQGSEGNTIYF.

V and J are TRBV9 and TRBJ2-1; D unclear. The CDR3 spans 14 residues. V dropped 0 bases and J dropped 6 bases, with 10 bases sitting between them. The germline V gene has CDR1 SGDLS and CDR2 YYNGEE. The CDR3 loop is CASSVAKGGNEQFF. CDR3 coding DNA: TGTGCCAGCAGCGTAGCCAAGGGTGGCAATGAGCAGTTCTTC.